This TCR beta chain is from a study of cytomegalovirus exposure and HLA in healthy donors. Study-level points and caveats: In a later analysis, roughly 17,000 TCR beta sequences were associated with HLA alleles at 0.05 false discovery rate.

Comment on this clone: What it binds is unknown.

Use of 60 Vbeta and 13 Jbeta primers characterized the PCR. Per the authors' pipeline: About 11 million of tens of millions of unique TCR beta chains were shared, per a later count. The method was immunoSEQ multiplex PCR; TCRdb's version includes in-frame clones alone and lacks a portion of them. That table is the source of V, J and clone size, and D and trimming were worked out from the DNA. The table has around 120,000 clones, around 76% seen once; the top ten hold around 30%. CDR1 SGDLS and CDR2 YYNGEE come from the germline V gene. The CDR3 sequence is 14 residues long. J was trimmed by 3 bases and V by 4 bases; bases with no gene match: 5.

The TCR originated in a man aged 55 to 70 in good health and CMV-seropositive. This chain links TRBV9 with TRBJ2-5; 8 bases fit TRBD2. The sequenced sample was PBMCs. In DNA form, the CDR3 reads TGTGCCAGCAGCAAGGGACTAGTCGAAGAGACCCAGTACTTC. Its protein product is CASSKGLVEETQYF.